A selection of T cell receptor beta chains follows, all from one sample in a study of beta chain features in type 1 diabetes. Measured with immunoSEQ multiplex PCR; TCRdb has only the in-frame clones, and not every one. Of around 250,000 clones in the sample, roughly 24% were seen once. Material: naive CD4+ T cells from blood. Receptor source: a woman aged 25 to 39 with type 1 diabetes. The CDR3 runs from the conserved cysteine through the conserved F or W. D genes are given only for firm matches. The size of a clone is reported for some rows only, either as once, few or many, or as a class for expanded clones.

J gene: TRBJ1-1
V gene: TRBV11-3
D gene: TRBD1
clone size: NA
CDR3 protein: CASSLHTGGLTEAFF
CDR3 DNA: TGTGCCAGCAGCTTACATACAGGGGGCTTAACTGAAGCTTTCTTT

J gene: TRBJ1-5
V gene: TRBV30
D gene: TRBD1
clone size: few
CDR3 protein: CAWARTGNQPQHF
CDR3 DNA: TGTGCCTGGGCAAGGACAGGTAATCAGCCCCAGCATTTT

J gene: TRBJ2-3
V gene: TRBV29-1
D gene: TRBD2
clone size: few
CDR3 protein: CSVETSGRLYTQYF
CDR3 DNA: TGCAGCGTTGAAACTAGCGGGAGACTGTATACGCAGTATTTT

J gene: TRBJ2-1
V gene: TRBV10-2
D gene: TRBD2
clone size: NA
CDR3 protein: CASSETETSGQFF
CDR3 DNA: TGCGCCAGCAGTGAGACCGAGACTAGCGGGCAGTTCTTC

J gene: TRBJ2-2
V gene: TRBV19
D gene: NA
clone size: NA
CDR3 protein: CASSFGFDFPGELFF
CDR3 DNA: TGTGCCAGTAGTTTCGGGTTTGATTTCCCCGGGGAGCTGTTTTTT

J gene: TRBJ2-2
V gene: TRBV5-1
D gene: NA
clone size: NA
CDR3 protein: CASSLGSAITGELFF
CDR3 DNA: TGCGCCAGCAGCTTAGGCAGCGCAATAACCGGGGAGCTGTTTTTT

J gene: TRBJ2-7
V gene: TRBV29-1
D gene: TRBD2
clone size: few
CDR3 protein: CSVEDLAGPGPYEQYF
CDR3 DNA: TGCAGCGTTGAAGACCTAGCGGGACCTGGCCCCTACGAGCAGTACTTC

J gene: TRBJ1-5
V gene: TRBV4-1
D gene: TRBD1
clone size: NA
CDR3 protein: CASSIRQGADSNQPQHF
CDR3 DNA: TGCGCCAGCAGCATACGACAGGGGGCCGACAGCAATCAGCCCCAGCATTTT

J gene: TRBJ1-5
V gene: TRBV30
D gene: TRBD1
clone size: few
CDR3 protein: CAWSVRDRNQPQHF
CDR3 DNA: TGTGCCTGGAGTGTAAGGGACAGAAATCAGCCCCAGCATTTT

J gene: TRBJ2-7
V gene: TRBV10-1
D gene: TRBD2
clone size: NA
CDR3 protein: CASTRAGGPGEQYF
CDR3 DNA: TGCGCCAGCACTCGAGCGGGAGGGCCTGGGGAGCAGTACTTC

J gene: TRBJ2-1
V gene: TRBV7-9
D gene: TRBD1
clone size: NA
CDR3 protein: CASSLTGTVHNEQFF
CDR3 DNA: TGTGCCAGCAGCTTAACGGGGACAGTCCACAATGAGCAGTTCTTC

J gene: TRBJ1-2
V gene: TRBV4-1
D gene: TRBD1
clone size: NA
CDR3 protein: CASSHRRQGYGYTF
CDR3 DNA: TGCGCCAGCAGCCACCGCCGACAGGGGTATGGCTACACCTTC

J gene: TRBJ2-5
V gene: TRBV5-1
D gene: TRBD2
clone size: few
CDR3 protein: CASSSGLAGGQETQYF
CDR3 DNA: TGCGCCAGCAGCTCGGGACTAGCGGGAGGCCAAGAGACCCAGTACTTC

J gene: TRBJ1-2
V gene: TRBV6-5
D gene: TRBD1
clone size: few
CDR3 protein: CASSYLADRVGGYTF
CDR3 DNA: TGTGCCAGCAGTTACCTAGCGGACAGGGTAGGAGGCTACACCTTC

J gene: TRBJ2-7
V gene: TRBV6-6
D gene: TRBD1
clone size: few
CDR3 protein: CASSLTGTVSYEQYF
CDR3 DNA: TGTGCCAGCAGTTTAACCGGGACAGTGAGCTACGAGCAGTACTTC

J gene: TRBJ2-7
V gene: TRBV18
D gene: TRBD2
clone size: few
CDR3 protein: CASSPLVAGGSEQYF
CDR3 DNA: TGTGCCAGCTCACCACTGGTAGCGGGAGGGTCCGAGCAGTACTTC

J gene: TRBJ2-6
V gene: TRBV29-1
D gene: NA
clone size: few
CDR3 protein: CSVATGHSGANVLTF
CDR3 DNA: TGCAGCGTTGCAACAGGCCACTCTGGGGCCAACGTCCTGACTTTC

J gene: TRBJ2-5
V gene: TRBV7-2
D gene: TRBD2
clone size: NA
CDR3 protein: CASSLSFSGRSIETQYF
CDR3 DNA: TGTGCCAGCAGCTTAAGCTTTAGCGGGAGGAGTATAGAGACCCAGTACTTC